This T cell receptor beta chain was retrieved from a study of blood T cell repertoires in COVID-19. Turning to the study itself: PBMCs, B-cell-depleted T cells, or T cells were the source of the cDNA or gDNA that made up the material.

Trimming cost V 0 bases and J 0 bases, with 7 bases left between them. The CDR3 sequence is 14 residues long. Germline V lookup: CDR1 SGHRS, CDR2 YFSETQ. As handled by the study authors: Estimated nucleated cell counts came from reference gene primer amplification. TCRdb's table, derived via immunoSEQ multiplex PCR, lists solely in-frame clones and lacks some. V, J and clone size are taken as reported in that table, and D and trimming were inferred from the DNA itself. The sample yields roughly 220,000 clones, roughly 88% seen once. The sequencing sample was made of peripheral blood. The sequence came from a man younger than 45 who had recovered from COVID-19. The chain carries TRBV5-1 and TRBJ2-7; D is uncertain. For the CDR3, the DNA is TGCGCCAGCAGCTTGGCCAAAGCCTCCTACGAGCAGTACTTC. Translation: CASSLAKASYEQYF.